This TCR beta chain was sequenced for a study of identical twins. Study outcomes and limitations: Without tracking the same donors, conclusions rested on cross-sectional statistical analysis. Out-of-frame TCR alpha sharing observed in monozygotic twins exceeded model estimates. With abundant cord blood beta clonotypes, insertions were fewer; memory repertoires showed no such pattern.

As concerns this clonotype: Its antigen is unknown.

Per the germline V gene, CDR1 is SGHRS and CDR2 is YFSETQ. This CDR3 has 14 residues. V lost 1 base and J lost 5, with 12 bases in between. TCRdb used MiXCR to reprocess the 5' RACE reads, holding one entry per CDR3 protein. The sample has around 480,000 distinct CDR3 sequences; 13% to 15% are singletons. Each donor (without exception) was a healthy Caucasian. This sample was also put to use in a study of yellow fever vaccine responses in identical twins.

Sequenced input: CD4+ T cells sorted from blood. J is TRBJ2-5 and V is TRBV5-1; D not certain. This receptor was obtained from a woman in her late teens or twenties in good health. This CDR3 reads CASSLNSYGETQYF. CDR3 nucleotide sequence: TGCGCCAGCAGCTTGAATTCCTACGGGGAGACCCAGTACTTC.